The subject of this entry is one T cell receptor beta chain. A read error may be the cause here, since a much bigger clone is one base away. This sample was included in a study of blood T cell repertoires in COVID-19. Study background: Collection of acute and convalescent COVID-19 samples took place in the United States, Italy and Spain.

The CDR3 length is 13 residues. J was trimmed by 9 bases and V by 0 bases; bases with no gene match: 3. Germline assignment: CDR1 SGHRS and CDR2 YFSETQ. The data were produced by immunoSEQ multiplex PCR, yet TCRdb's version contains in-frame clones alone and is incomplete. The sample has over 200,000 clones; less than 90% are singletons. V and J are TRBV5-1 and TRBJ2-1, with TRBD2 identical over 7 bases. The specimen sequenced was peripheral blood. This TCR was recovered from a man aged 40-55 years with active or convalescent COVID-19. The CDR3 coding sequence is TGCGCCAGCAGCTTGGTGGGGGGGGGTGAGCAGTTCTTC. Amino acid sequence: CASSLVGGGEQFF.